This TCR beta chain emerged from a study of healthy donors' naive CD4 and CD8 T cells. Study context: Donors, half of them female, were 20-25, 40-50 or 60-70 years old.

Study results and caveats: Positive CDR3 charge linked to CD4+ cells, negative to CD8+ cells. A reported CD4+/CD8+ bias affected most V and J genes in naive cells.

CD4+CD8-CD45RO-CD45RA+ cells were naive CD4+; CD8+CD4-CD45RA+CD27bright cells were naive CD8+. V trimming: 10 bases; J trimming: 2 bases; junction bases outside the gene matches: 7. From germline, CDR1 is LNHDA and CDR2 SQIVND (reference sequence). This CDR3 has 13 amino acids. TCR libraries were built from roughly 0.5 ug of total RNA by linear amplification. From the reads, TCRdb called clonotypes with MiXCR, one entry per CDR3 protein. The profile shows roughly 200,000 distinct CDR3 sequences, around 80% of them singletons. With respect to this clonotype: Its antigen is not identified.

The receptor's source is a pool of human donors in good health; the sample pools cells from several healthy donors. Material for sequencing was naive CD4+ and CD8+ T cells sorted from blood, pooled from several donors. The chain uses TRBV19 and TRBJ1-1; 7 nucleotides line up with TRBD1. CDR3 sequence: CATSGGINTEAFF. In DNA form, the CDR3 reads TGTGCCACCTCAGGGGGGATAAACACTGAAGCTTTCTTT. The full variable domain, its missing parts supplied by reference TRBV19 and TRBJ1-1, is DGGITQSPKYLFRKEGQNVTLSCEQNLNHDAMYWYRQDPGQGLRLIYYSQIVNDFQKGDIAEGYSVSREKKESFPLTVTSAQKNPTAFYLCATSGGINTEAFFGQGTRLTVV.